The sequence of this T cell receptor (beta chain) was determined in a study of blood T cell repertoires in COVID-19. For the study at large: The origin of the acute and convalescent COVID-19 samples was the United States, Italy and Spain.

The CDR3 contains 16 residues. Germline CDR1 and CDR2: MNHEY and SMNVEV (reference sequence). J was trimmed by 3 bases and V by 7 bases; bases with no gene match: 12. In the original analysis: From reference gene primer amplification, estimates of nucleated cell counts were derived. Only in-frame clones appear in the TCRdb table, and some are missing; sequencing was by immunoSEQ multiplex PCR. For V, J and clone size, that table is used; D and trimming come from the DNA. The sample records 150,000 or so clones, just under 85% being singletons. This clone was detected once. The source of this sequence is a middle-aged woman with active or convalescent COVID-19. Input material: peripheral blood. V gene TRBV27 combines with J gene TRBJ2-1, with 7 bases aligning to TRBD2. The CDR3, as DNA: TGTGCCAGCACCGGGAAATGGCGGGGGTACTACAATGAGCAGTTCTTC. It specifies CASTGKWRGYYNEQFF.